One sample yielded the 27 T cell receptor beta chains listed below, sequenced in a study of cytomegalovirus exposure and HLA in healthy donors. PCR employed 60 Vbeta and 13 Jbeta primers. TCRdb keeps only in-frame clones here, not all; method: immunoSEQ multiplex PCR. Here the sample spans 80,000 to 100,000 clones, 55% to 80% being singletons. The sequencing sample was made of PBMCs. The receptors here all came from a female donor in good health and CMV-seronegative.

This clone occurred once. The chain joins TRBV29-1 to TRBJ1-2; weak D call: TRBD1 (6 bases). Per the germline V gene, CDR1 is SQVTM and CDR2 is ANQGSEA. The V end was cut by 4 bases, the J end by 2 bases, with 17 bases between. The CDR3 covers 15 residues. In DNA, the CDR3 is TGCAGCGTTGCGCGCGTTACAGGGCCCAACTATGGCTACACCTTC. This codes for CSVARVTGPNYGYTF.

This clone has just one count. The chain is built from TRBV10-3 and TRBJ2-7; the D is unclear. The V gene lost 2 bases and the J gene lost 1 base, with 9 bases spanning the gap. The CDR3 is 14 residues long. Per the germline V gene, CDR1 is ENHRY and CDR2 is SYGVKD. The CDR3 DNA follows: TGTGCCATCAGTGAGCCATTGCTATCCTACGAGCAGTACTTC. This codes for CAISEPLLSYEQYF.

The chain has TRBV6-1 and TRBJ1-4; D not certain. Germline CDR1 reads MNHNS; CDR2 reads SASEGT. Trimming left V 2 bases short and J 4 bases short, with 8 bases between. The CDR3 has 14 amino acids. CDR3 bases: TGTGCCAGCAGTGAACCCGCCGGTAATGAAAAACTGTTTTTT. Its translation: CASSEPAGNEKLFF.

In its sample, this clone was seen a few times. The chain couples TRBV19 to TRBJ1-2; D remains ambiguous. Germline V lookup: CDR1 LNHDA, CDR2 SQIVND (reference sequence). This CDR3 contains 12 residues. V lost 3 bases to trimming and J lost 7 bases, with 9 bases between them. CDR3 sequence (DNA): TGTGCCAGTAGTATGGGTCGGGTTGGCTACACCTTC. Residues: CASSMGRVGYTF.

DNA of the CDR3: TGTGCCAGCAGCCCGACATGGACTAGCGCTAGAAACGAGCAGTACTTC. Amino acid sequence: CASSPTWTSARNEQYF. The genes are TRBV5-4 and TRBJ2-7; 9 bases map to TRBD2. This CDR3 is built from 16 residues. With 4 bases clipped from V and 5 bases from J, the junction kept 13 bases outside the gene matches. Per the germline V gene, CDR1 is SGHNT and CDR2 is YYREEE (reference sequence).

CDR3 coding DNA: TGTGCCAGCAGCCCCCAGGGGGATTTCGCCTCCGAGTACGAGCAGTACTTC. This gives the protein CASSPQGDFASEYEQYF. This chain joins TRBV5-6 and TRBJ2-7; 7 nucleotides align to TRBD1. V lost 4 bases, J lost 4 bases, and 17 bases stayed unmatched. CDR3 length: 17 amino acids. Looked up from germline, CDR1 is SGHDT and CDR2 is YYEEEE.

The chain is built from TRBV15 and TRBJ1-4, with D hard to call. The CDR3 consists of 15 residues. V lost 0 bases and J lost 8, with 13 bases in between. The germline gives CDR1 LNHNV, CDR2 YYDKDF (reference sequence). The CDR3 loop reads CATSRDRSGAEKLFF. The CDR3 DNA is TGTGCCACCAGCAGAGACAGATCCGGAGCCGAAAAACTGTTTTTT.

The gene calls are TRBV7-9 and TRBJ1-2; D unresolved. CDR1 SEHNR and CDR2 FQNEAQ come from the germline V gene (reference sequence). The CDR3 spans 14 residues. V was clipped by 5 bases and J by 3 bases, with 13 bases between them. CDR3 loop: CASSQEDGHYGYTF. The CDR3 DNA follows: TGTGCCAGCAGCCAGGAGGACGGACACTATGGCTACACCTTC.

The chain links TRBV5-6 to TRBJ2-7; perhaps TRBD2 as D (6 bases). Trimming shortened V by 4 bases and J by 3 bases, and 14 bases separated the two germline ends. CDR1 is SGHDT and CDR2 is YYEEEE in the germline V gene. The CDR3 is 14 residues long. The CDR3 reads CASSGGTGDYEQYF. CDR3 nucleotide sequence: TGTGCCAGCAGCGGTGGGACGGGAGACTACGAGCAGTACTTC.

This sequence joins TRBV6-1 and TRBJ1-1, with a tentative D call TRBD1 (6 bases). With 2 bases removed from V and 4 bases from J, the gap between germline ends came to 20 bases. The CDR3 is 17 amino acids. Germline values: CDR1 MNHNS, CDR2 SASEGT. The CDR3 sequence is CASSETTQGLSSTEAFF. In DNA form, the CDR3 reads TGTGCCAGCAGTGAAACTACCCAGGGGCTCTCGAGCACTGAAGCTTTCTTT.

This clone has only one observation. The chain employs TRBV10-1 and TRBJ2-2; 8 bases match TRBD1. Germline V gives CDR1 WNHNN, CDR2 SYGVQD (reference sequence). V lost 6 bases, J lost 7 bases, and 7 bases stayed unmatched. The CDR3 is made up of 14 amino acids. The CDR3 region is CASRYQGAYGELFF. CDR3 bases: TGCGCCAGCAGGTACCAGGGGGCGTACGGGGAGCTGTTTTTT.

CDR3 amino acids: CASSQNTEAFF. In DNA form, the CDR3 reads TGTGCCAGCAGCCAGAACACTGAAGCTTTCTTT. The chain has TRBV5-5 and TRBJ1-1, with D unclear. The CDR3 has 11 amino acids. Trimming cost V 4 bases and J 1 base, with 2 bases left between them. Per the germline V gene, CDR1 is SGHKS and CDR2 is YYEKEE (reference sequence).

The V gene is TRBV5-6, the J gene TRBJ1-2, with D tentatively TRBD1 (6 bases). The germline gives CDR1 SGHDT, CDR2 YYEEEE. The CDR3 contains 15 residues. The V end was cut by 1 base, the J end by 8 bases, with 18 bases between. CDR3 residues: CASSLWGSTGLGYTF. CDR3 nucleotide sequence: TGTGCCAGCAGCTTGTGGGGGTCCACAGGGTTGGGCTACACCTTC.

The J gene is TRBJ2-1, the V gene TRBV5-6, with 10 bases matching TRBD2. J was trimmed by 3 bases and V by 5 bases; bases with no gene match: 17. The CDR3 runs to 19 residues. Germline CDR1 is SGHDT and CDR2 is YYEEEE. Here the CDR3 reads CASSSQLAGWTGGYNEQFF. The CDR3 region has the DNA TGTGCCAGCAGTTCGCAACTAGCGGGGTGGACCGGCGGCTACAATGAGCAGTTCTTC.

This rearrangement joins TRBV21-1 to TRBJ2-6; the table names TRBD2, a call not compared with the DNA. TRBV21-1 is an annotated pseudogene. CDR3 length: 18 amino acids. CDR3 nucleotides: TGTGCCAGCAGCAAAGCTGGGCGGGAGTGGGCTGGGGCCAACGTCCTGACTTTC. Its protein product is CASSKAGREWAGANVLTF.

Here the CDR3 reads CASSAVKSRFNEQYF. The CDR3 nucleotides are TGTGCCAGCAGCGCCGTAAAAAGCAGGTTCAACGAGCAGTACTTC. V is TRBV6-5 and J is TRBJ2-7; D not resolved. Looked up from germline, CDR1 is MNHEY and CDR2 is SVGAGI. The CDR3 sequence is 15 residues long. V lost 6 bases and J 5 bases, leaving 20 bases between the germline ends.

This chain connects TRBV28 to TRBJ2-7; D possibly corresponds to TRBD2 (7 bases). The V end lost 1 base, the J end lost 3 bases, and 16 bases lay between the germline ends. CDR1 and CDR2 from the germline V gene are MDHEN and SYDVKM. This CDR3 spans 16 amino acids. The DNA of the CDR3 is TGTGCCAGCAGTTTATATAGTAGGGGGGACTACTACGAGCAGTACTTC. Its translation: CASSLYSRGDYYEQYF.

This sequence joins TRBV6-4 and TRBJ2-6, with a weak D call TRBD2 (6 bases). Trimming took 6 bases from V and 4 from J, leaving 16 bases between them. From germline, CDR1 is MRHNA and CDR2 SNTAGT. The CDR3 loop spans 16 amino acids. CDR3: CASSPGGSSGANVLTF. DNA of the CDR3: TGTGCCAGCAGCCCCGGGGGTTCCTCCGGGGCCAACGTCCTGACTTTC.

This clone was found once. CDR3 nucleotides: TGTGCCAGCAGTCAACAACAGGGGGCGAACTATGGCTACACCTTC. Protein product: CASSQQQGANYGYTF. The chain recombines TRBV6-5 with TRBJ1-2; 9 nucleotides agree with TRBD1. CDR1 MNHEY and CDR2 SVGAGI come from the germline V gene. The CDR3 has 15 residues. V trimming: 5 bases; J trimming: 2 bases; junction bases outside the gene matches: 6.

This chain connects TRBV19 to TRBJ1-2, with 9 bases aligning to TRBD1. Germline V gene lookup returns CDR1 LNHDA and CDR2 SQIVND (reference sequence). The CDR3 length is 15 residues. Losses at the gene ends were 4 bases for V and 4 bases for J; bases not matched to a gene: 7. The CDR3 loop reads CASSTRDRVFYGYTF. Written as DNA, the CDR3 is TGTGCCAGTAGTACCCGGGACAGGGTCTTCTATGGCTACACCTTC.

This chain joins TRBV28 and TRBJ1-5, with D perhaps TRBD1 (6 bases). CDR3 size: 13 residues. CDR1 is MDHEN, CDR2 SYDVKM, per germline. V lost 5 bases and J 6 bases, leaving 11 bases between the germline ends. CDR3 in amino acids: CASSTQGIQPQHF. The CDR3 region has the DNA TGTGCCAGCAGTACTCAGGGGATTCAGCCCCAGCATTTT.

V is TRBV9 and J is TRBJ1-4; weak D call: TRBD1 (6 bases). The CDR3 totals 14 residues. Trimming took off 3 bases at V and 8 bases at J, with 14 bases between the two ends. CDR1 SGDLS and CDR2 YYNGEE come from the germline V gene. The CDR3 coding sequence is TGTGCCAGCAGCGCGAAGGACAGAAGAGAAAAACTGTTTTTT. It yields the protein CASSAKDRREKLFF.

This chain connects TRBV7-9 to TRBJ2-1; 13 nucleotides agree with TRBD2. CDR3 size: 15 residues. Germline CDR1 and CDR2: SEHNR and FQNEAQ (reference sequence). J lost 9 bases, V lost 4 bases, and 6 bases had no gene match. CDR3 bases: TGTGCCAGCAGCTATGGACTAGCGGGAGAACCTGAGCAGTTCTTC. It yields the protein CASSYGLAGEPEQFF. The full variable domain, with the rest looked up from reference TRBV7-9 and TRBJ2-1, is DTGVSQNPRHKITKRGQNVTFRCDPISEHNRLYWYRQTLGQGPEFLTYFQNEAQLEKSRLLSDRFSAERPKGSFSTLEIQRTEQGDSAMYLCASSYGLAGEPEQFFGPGTRLTVL.

This chain links TRBV7-9 with TRBJ2-7; D is perhaps TRBD2 (7 bases). V was shortened by 3 bases and J by 6 bases, with 15 bases between the two germline ends. Looked up from germline, CDR1 is SEHNR and CDR2 is FQNEAQ (reference sequence). The CDR3 consists of 14 residues. The CDR3: CASSFRGGDREQYF. The CDR3 DNA reads TGTGCCAGCAGCTTTAGGGGGGGAGATCGCGAGCAGTACTTC.

V and J are TRBV4-3 and TRBJ1-2, with 7 bases that match TRBD1. V gave up 1 base and J gave up 4 bases; unmatched junction bases: 6. The CDR3 is 15 residues long. Per the germline V gene, CDR1 is LGHNA and CDR2 is YSLEER. The CDR3 loop reads CASSQGSGQAYGYTF. DNA for the CDR3: TGCGCCAGCAGCCAAGGGAGCGGACAGGCCTATGGCTACACCTTC.

The CDR3 DNA is TGTGCCAGCAGCGCAATGAGGCTAGCGGGAGCGGATACGCAGTATTTT. Protein product: CASSAMRLAGADTQYF. The rearrangement joins TRBV9 to TRBJ2-3, with 10 bases lining up with TRBD2. CDR3 length: 16 amino acids. From germline, CDR1 is SGDLS and CDR2 YYNGEE. V lost 3 bases to trimming and J lost 6 bases; unmatched junction nucleotides: 10. Filled out from reference TRBV9 and TRBJ2-3, the complete variable domain reads DSGVTQTPKHLITATGQRVTLRCSPRSGDLSVYWYQQSLDQGLQFLIQYYNGEERAKGNILERFSAQQFPDLHSELNLSSLELGDSALYFCASSAMRLAGADTQYFGPGTRLTVL.

The chain joins TRBV9 to TRBJ1-3; 9 bases match TRBD1. The CDR3 length is 15 residues. V dropped 3 bases and J dropped 4; count of bases not matched to a gene: 5. Germline loops: CDR1 SGDLS, CDR2 YYNGEE. The CDR3 is CASSGGQGVGNTIYF. In DNA form, the CDR3 reads TGTGCCAGCAGCGGGGGACAGGGCGTAGGAAACACCATATATTTT.